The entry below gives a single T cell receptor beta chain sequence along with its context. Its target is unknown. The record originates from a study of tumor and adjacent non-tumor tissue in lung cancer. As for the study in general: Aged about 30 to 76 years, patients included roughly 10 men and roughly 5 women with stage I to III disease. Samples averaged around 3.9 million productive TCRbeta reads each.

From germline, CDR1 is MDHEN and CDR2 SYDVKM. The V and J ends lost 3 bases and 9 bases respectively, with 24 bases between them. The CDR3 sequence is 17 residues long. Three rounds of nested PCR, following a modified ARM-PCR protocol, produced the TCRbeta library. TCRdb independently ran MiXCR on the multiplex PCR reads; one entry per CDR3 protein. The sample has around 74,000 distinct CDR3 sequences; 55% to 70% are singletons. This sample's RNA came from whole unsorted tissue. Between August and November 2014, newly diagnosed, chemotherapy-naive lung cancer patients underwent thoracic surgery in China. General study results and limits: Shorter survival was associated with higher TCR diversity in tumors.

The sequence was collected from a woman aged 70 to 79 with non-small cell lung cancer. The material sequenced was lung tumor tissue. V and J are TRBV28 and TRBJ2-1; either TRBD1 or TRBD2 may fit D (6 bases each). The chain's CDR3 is CASSFWGDQNRDREQFF. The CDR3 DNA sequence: TGTGCCAGCAGTTTCTGGGGGGACCAAAACAGGGACCGTGAGCAGTTCTTC.